This T cell receptor beta chain comes out of a study of blood T cell repertoires in COVID-19. Background on the study: Acute and convalescent COVID-19 specimens originated in the United States, Italy and Spain. T cells, B-cell-depleted T cells, or PBMCs supplied cDNA or gDNA.

CDR1 SEHNR and CDR2 FQNEAQ come from the germline V gene (reference sequence). The V end lost 1 base, the J end lost 5 bases, and 14 bases lay between the germline ends. The CDR3 contains 15 residues. Authors' analysis steps: It was from reference gene primer amplification that nucleated cell counts were estimated. The assay was immunoSEQ multiplex PCR, and TCRdb's table has in-frame clones only and misses some. The V and J calls and clone size come from that table; D and trimming were worked out from the DNA. The sample carries 200,000 to 250,000 clones, approximately 86% recorded once. The chain couples TRBV7-9 to TRBJ2-5; tentative D call: TRBD1 (5 bases). This receptor was identified in an older man with acute or convalescent COVID-19. The sequencing sample was made of peripheral blood. This CDR3 is CASSLERGAWETQYF. The CDR3 DNA sequence: TGTGCCAGCAGCTTAGAAAGGGGCGCCTGGGAGACCCAGTACTTC.